This TCR beta chain was profiled in a study of blood T cell repertoires in COVID-19. Study background: PBMCs, B-cell-depleted T cells, or T cells provided the cDNA or gDNA that made up the material.

This CDR3 contains 13 residues. V lost 6 bases to trimming and J lost 1 base, with 8 bases between them. Per the germline V gene, CDR1 is SNHLY and CDR2 is FYNNEI. Repertoires were generated with immunoSEQ multiplex PCR, while TCRdb's copy carries only in-frame clones and drops some. The table records roughly 150,000 clones, roughly nine tenths of them present only once. The sequence was collected from a woman aged 55-75 years with active COVID-19. This chain links TRBV2 with TRBJ2-3; the D gene is possibly TRBD2 (7 bases). Sequenced: peripheral blood. CDR3 sequence (DNA): TGTGCCAGCAGAGGGGGGGGCACAGATACGCAGTATTTT. It encodes CASRGGGTDTQYF.